The 11 T cell receptor beta chains below all came from one sample that was sequenced in a study of PD-1 blockade in classical Hodgkin lymphoma. Relapse after autologous stem cell transplantation occurred in every patient, and brentuximab vedotin exposure varied. The protocol was immunoSEQ multiplex PCR, while the TCRdb copy is restricted to in-frame clones and leaves out a portion. The table records around 23,000 clones, around 77% of them present only once. The starting material was peripheral blood mononuclear cells (PBMCs), obtained before the second cycle of nivolumab. These receptors were obtained from a human donor with classical Hodgkin lymphoma.

The chain carries TRBV7-2 and TRBJ2-7; D gene unclear. The V gene lost 5 bases and the J gene lost 0 bases, with 14 bases spanning the gap. The length of the CDR3 is 15 residues. Germline V gene sequence: CDR1 SGHTA, CDR2 FQGNSA. CDR3 sequence (DNA): TGTGCCAGCAGCCTAAATCCGCTAAGCTCCTACGAGCAGTACTTC. It codes for CASSLNPLSSYEQYF.

The chain employs TRBV28 and TRBJ1-1; D unclear. The germline V and J ends were trimmed by 10 bases and 1 base, with 13 bases remaining between them. Germline V lookup: CDR1 MDHEN, CDR2 SYDVKM. CDR3 length: 13 amino acids. This CDR3 reads CATAPSGNTEAFF. The CDR3 bases are TGTGCCACCGCTCCTTCGGGGAACACTGAAGCTTTCTTT.

The gene calls are TRBV18 and TRBJ1-2; 9 nucleotides line up with TRBD1. CDR1 KGHSH and CDR2 LQKENI come from the germline V gene. Trimming at V came to 4 bases and at J to 5 bases, leaving 8 bases not matched to a gene. The CDR3 consists of 15 residues. CDR3 in DNA: TGTGCCAGCTCACAACCGGGACAGGGCAGTTATGGCTACACCTTC. Encoded protein: CASSQPGQGSYGYTF.

The chain recombines TRBV4-2 with TRBJ1-4, with 7 bases identical to TRBD1. V shed 1 base, J shed 12 bases, and the junction held 17 bases outside the gene matches. Germline CDR1 and CDR2: LGHNA and YNFKEQ. The CDR3 extends over 17 amino acids. CDR3 DNA: TGTGCCAGCAGCCAAGGCCTTCGGACAGGCCAGGTCTGGGAACTGTTTTTT. Encoded protein: CASSQGLRTGQVWELFF.

In its sample, this clone was seen a few times. This chain uses TRBV28 with TRBJ2-1, with 10 bases that match TRBD2. V was clipped by 8 bases and J by 7 bases; unmatched bases: 8. The CDR3 has 14 residues. Germline CDR1 MDHEN, CDR2 SYDVKM. The CDR3 protein is CASESGGAKNEQFF. CDR3 nucleotides: TGTGCCAGCGAGAGCGGGGGGGCCAAGAATGAGCAGTTCTTC.

The J gene is TRBJ2-2, the V gene TRBV10-3, with D unclear. The V gene lost 6 bases and the J gene lost 2 bases, with 10 bases spanning the gap. Germline values: CDR1 ENHRY, CDR2 SYGVKD. The CDR3 has 14 residues. This chain's CDR3 is CAIRFAGNTGELFF. The CDR3 nucleotides are TGTGCCATCAGGTTTGCAGGAAACACCGGGGAGCTGTTTTTT.

The chain couples TRBV19 to TRBJ1-1, with 8 bases matching TRBD1. From germline, CDR1 is LNHDA and CDR2 SQIVND (reference sequence). V lost 6 bases to trimming and J lost 1 base; unmatched junction nucleotides: 7. The CDR3 length is 15 residues. As DNA, the CDR3 is TGTGCCAGTAGCCTCTTAGGGACAGGGAACACTGAAGCTTTCTTT. Its protein product is CASSLLGTGNTEAFF.

This clone was observed a handful of times. The chain joins TRBV5-6 to TRBJ2-7; D is possibly TRBD2 (5 bases). Trimming pared 6 bases from V and 3 bases from J, leaving 13 bases between. The CDR3 has 13 amino acids. Per the germline V gene, CDR1 is SGHDT and CDR2 is YYEEEE. CDR3 DNA sequence: TGTGCCAGCACGAGCGGAGCAGACTACGAGCAGTACTTC. Protein sequence: CASTSGADYEQYF.

The gene calls are TRBV10-3 and TRBJ1-1; D perhaps matches TRBD1 (6 bases). The V gene lost 8 bases and the J gene lost 3 bases, with 28 bases spanning the gap. The germline gives CDR1 ENHRY, CDR2 SYGVKD. This CDR3 has 18 amino acids. In nucleotides, the CDR3 is TGTGCCATCCGTTTTACTCCGGGACACCTCGGGAGGGACACTGAAGCTTTCTTT. Translation gives CAIRFTPGHLGRDTEAFF.

The chain is built from TRBV9 and TRBJ2-7, with D maybe TRBD2 (7 bases). This CDR3 has 15 residues. The germline V gene encodes CDR1 SGDLS and CDR2 YYNGEE. V lost 4 bases and J 5 bases, leaving 19 bases between the germline ends. CDR3 sequence: CASSPWDTRGDEQYF. The CDR3 DNA reads as TGTGCCAGCAGCCCTTGGGACACCCGGGGGGACGAGCAGTACTTC.

This clone is termed medium-sized. The chain joins TRBV6-1 to TRBJ2-7, with D possibly TRBD1 on 5 matching bases. The V gene's germline CDR1 is MNHNS and CDR2 SASEGT. The V and J ends lost 1 base and 2 bases respectively, with 12 bases between them. This CDR3 region has 15 residues. The CDR3 DNA is TGTGCCAGCAGTGAAGGGCAGGGAACCCCCTACGAGCAGTACTTC. Translation: CASSEGQGTPYEQYF.